This passage covers 5 T cell receptor beta chains from one sample sequenced in a study of post-analysis software for immune sequencing data. Findings and caveats of the study: Patients used about 5 TRBV segments, including TRBV5-6, TRBV5-1 and TRBV20-1, more often than controls.

No cognate antigen is known for these TCRs. Unique molecular identifiers had been added to the TCR beta cDNA libraries. MiXCR was run by TCRdb on the PCR reads, yielding one entry per CDR3 protein. The table shows under 900,000 distinct CDR3 sequences, with 53% occurring only once. The sample consisted of blood. The receptors were gathered from a girl aged 5-17 years with multiple sclerosis.

J is TRBJ2-1 and V is TRBV5-1; 7 bases are shared with TRBD2. Trimming took 4 bases from V and 4 from J; bases not matched to a gene: 8. This CDR3 is 15 amino acids long. Germline assignment: CDR1 SGHRS and CDR2 YFSETQ. CDR3 bases: TGCGCCAGCAGCCCCTGGGGGGGGGTTTACAATGAGCAGTTCTTC. This codes for CASSPWGGVYNEQFF.

The J gene is TRBJ2-7, the V gene TRBV6-1; 8 nucleotides line up with TRBD1. Germline lookup yields CDR1 MNHNS and CDR2 SASEGT. V trimming: 5 bases; J trimming: 2 bases; junction bases outside the gene matches: 8. The CDR3 runs 15 residues. CDR3 protein: CASSSRQGTPYEQYF. In nucleotides, the CDR3 is TGTGCCAGCAGTTCGCGACAGGGGACCCCCTACGAGCAGTACTTC.

V usage is TRBV29-1 and J usage is TRBJ1-2, with 9 nucleotides matching TRBD1. V was pared by 7 bases and J by 4 bases, with 7 bases of the junction left unmatched. The CDR3 has 13 amino acids. The V gene's germline CDR1 is SQVTM and CDR2 ANQGSEA. CDR3 DNA: TGCAGCGCTGGTGCGGGACAGGGCTATGGCTACACCTTC. Amino acids: CSAGAGQGYGYTF.

This chain joins TRBV20-1 and TRBJ2-1, with 7 positions matching TRBD2. Germline CDR1 is DFQATT and CDR2 is SNEGSKA (reference sequence). CDR3 length equals 15 residues. The V and J ends lost 6 bases and 10 bases, in that order; junction bases with no gene match: 18. The CDR3 is CSAPPLTGGSREQFF. The CDR3 DNA sequence: TGCAGTGCCCCCCCCTTAACGGGAGGCTCGAGGGAGCAGTTCTTC.

This clonotype was seen only a few times. The CDR3 coding sequence is TGCAGCGTTGGGACCACAGGGGGCAGCGAGTTTGGCTACACCTTC. It is translated as CSVGTTGGSEFGYTF. The chain recombines TRBV29-1 with TRBJ1-2; 9 nucleotides agree with TRBD1. Germline loops: CDR1 SQVTM, CDR2 ANQGSEA. The CDR3 is 15 residues long. V dropped 4 bases and J dropped 7; count of bases not matched to a gene: 13.